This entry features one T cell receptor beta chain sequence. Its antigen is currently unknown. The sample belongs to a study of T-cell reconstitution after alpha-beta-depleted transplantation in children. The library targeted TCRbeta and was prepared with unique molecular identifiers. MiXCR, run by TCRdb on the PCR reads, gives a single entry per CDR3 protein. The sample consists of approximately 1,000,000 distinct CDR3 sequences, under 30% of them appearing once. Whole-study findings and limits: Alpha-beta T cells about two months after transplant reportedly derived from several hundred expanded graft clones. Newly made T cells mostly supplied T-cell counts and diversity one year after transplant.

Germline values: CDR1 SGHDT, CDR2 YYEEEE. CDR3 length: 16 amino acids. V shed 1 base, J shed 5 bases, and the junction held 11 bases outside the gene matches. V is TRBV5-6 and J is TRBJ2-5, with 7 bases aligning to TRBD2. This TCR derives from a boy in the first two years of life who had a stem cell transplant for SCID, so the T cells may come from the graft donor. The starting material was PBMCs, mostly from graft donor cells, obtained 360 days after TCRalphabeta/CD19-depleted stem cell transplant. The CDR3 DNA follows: TGTGCCAGCAGCTTGAACCCCTTTTTGGGAGGGGAGACCCAGTACTTC. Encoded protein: CASSLNPFLGGETQYF.